Below, 29 T cell receptor beta chains from the same sample are listed, as sequenced in a study of response to subunit inactivated influenza vaccine. TCRdb passed the RT-PCR reads through MiXCR, listing each CDR3 protein once. Altogether 500,000 to 600,000 distinct CDR3 sequences are present, roughly 15% being singletons, with the ten largest covering over 8.5%. The input for sequencing was PBMCs from blood, taken approximately 13 days after vaccination. Receptors were obtained from a man aged 45 to 65 who received an inactivated influenza vaccine.

This chain connects TRBV7-3 to TRBJ2-7; 10 nucleotides align to TRBD2. The ends lost 5 bases at V and 0 bases at J; junction bases unmatched: 1. The CDR3 totals 14 residues. Per germline, CDR1 SGHTA and CDR2 FQGTGA. CDR3 nucleotide sequence: TGTGCCAGCAGCACTAGCGGGAACTCCTACGAGCAGTACTTC. Translating gives CASSTSGNSYEQYF.

This clonotype was recorded a few times. J is TRBJ2-7 and V is TRBV19; 8 nucleotides align to TRBD1. CDR1 is LNHDA, CDR2 SQIVND, per germline (reference sequence). V shed 4 bases and J 4 bases; nucleotides not matched to a gene: 6. There are 14 residues in the CDR3. The CDR3 here is CASSTDRVSYEQYF. Written as DNA, the CDR3 is TGTGCCAGTAGTACGGACAGGGTGTCGTACGAGCAGTACTTC.

The genes are TRBV10-3 and TRBJ2-3; weak D call: TRBD2 (5 bases). Germline assignment: CDR1 ENHRY and CDR2 SYGVKD. The CDR3 extends over 16 amino acids. Trimming cost V 2 bases and J 3 bases, with 15 bases left between them. CDR3 coding DNA: TGTGCCATCAGTGAGCTGGTTGGACTTAAAACAGATACGCAGTATTTT. Translating it yields CAISELVGLKTDTQYF.

The chain combines TRBV7-2 with TRBJ1-4; D gene unclear. CDR1 SGHTA and CDR2 FQGNSA come from the germline V gene. Trimming took 2 bases from V and 5 from J, leaving 12 bases between them. The CDR3 is 15 amino acids. This CDR3 is CASSLSGSGNEKLFF. The CDR3 nucleotides read TGTGCCAGCAGCTTATCCGGATCTGGGAATGAAAAACTGTTTTTT.

In this sample, this clonotype turned up many times. V usage is TRBV28 and J usage is TRBJ2-7; a possible D gene is TRBD1 (6 bases). V lost 3 bases and J 2 bases, leaving 20 bases between the germline ends. The CDR3 is made up of 17 amino acids. Germline V gives CDR1 MDHEN, CDR2 SYDVKM. CDR3 protein: CASSLLGTYRETYEQYF. CDR3 nucleotide sequence: TGTGCCAGCAGTTTGTTGGGGACGTACAGGGAAACCTACGAGCAGTACTTC.

The V gene is TRBV11-2, the J gene TRBJ1-5; D gene ambiguous. Germline CDR1 reads SGHAT; CDR2 reads FQNNGV. The CDR3 is 14 amino acids. Trimming removed 6 bases from V and 0 bases from J, with 9 bases in between. This chain's CDR3 is CASSPAGSNQPQHF. The CDR3 nucleotides are TGTGCCAGCAGTCCCGCGGGTAGCAATCAGCCCCAGCATTTT.

This clonotype showed up just a few times. This chain joins TRBV7-2 and TRBJ1-2; D may be TRBD1 (5 bases). The germline gives CDR1 SGHTA, CDR2 FQGNSA. Trimming removed 5 bases from V and 2 bases from J, with 15 bases in between. The length of the CDR3 is 15 residues. The CDR3 DNA is TGTGCCAGCAGCGGCGCGCTGGGGGTAAACTATGGCTACACCTTC. Translation: CASSGALGVNYGYTF.

This rearrangement joins TRBV7-2 to TRBJ2-1; TRBD2 is a possible D gene (7 bases). V lost 1 base, J lost 8 bases, and 18 bases lay in between. The germline CDR1 and CDR2 sequences are SGHTA and FQGNSA. The CDR3 has 16 amino acids. CDR3 loop: CASSLVPLGGADEQFF. The CDR3 nucleotides are TGTGCCAGCAGCTTAGTCCCCCTAGGGGGGGCAGATGAGCAGTTCTTC.

V gene TRBV7-9 combines with J gene TRBJ2-5; D is unclear. CDR1 and CDR2 from the germline V gene are SEHNR and FQNEAQ (reference sequence). Trimming left V 7 bases short and J 5 bases short, with 14 bases between. CDR3 size: 13 residues. The CDR3 reads CASTPSGWETQYF. The CDR3 coding sequence is TGTGCCAGCACCCCATCTGGGTGGGAGACCCAGTACTTC.

This clonotype was seen more than once but under ten times. This sequence joins TRBV4-1 and TRBJ1-1; D gene uncertain. CDR3 length: 13 residues. The V and J ends lost 2 bases and 10 bases respectively, with 14 bases between them. The germline CDR1 and CDR2 sequences are MGHRA and YSYEKL. This CDR3 is CASSQIRRAGAFF. CDR3 in DNA: TGCGCCAGCAGCCAAATTCGCCGCGCGGGAGCTTTCTTT.

In this sample, this clonotype turned up a few times. V gene TRBV13 combines with J gene TRBJ2-7; tentatively, D is TRBD2 (5 bases). Per the germline V gene, CDR1 is PRHDT and CDR2 is FYEKMQ (reference sequence). V dropped 10 bases and J dropped 1 base, with 23 bases sitting between them. There are 16 residues in the CDR3. The CDR3 spells CATTFLTEAGSYEQYF. CDR3 DNA sequence: TGTGCCACGACTTTCTTAACGGAGGCGGGTTCCTACGAGCAGTACTTC. The whole variable domain, filled in from reference TRBV13 and TRBJ2-7, reads AAGVIQSPRHLIKEKRETATLKCYPIPRHDTVYWYQQGPGQDPQFLISFYEKMQSDKGSIPDRFSAQQFSDYHSELNMSSLELGDSALYFCATTFLTEAGSYEQYFGPGTRLTVT.

The chain uses TRBV15 and TRBJ1-5; a possible D gene is TRBD1 (5 bases). The CDR3 spans 14 residues. Germline CDR1 LNHNV, CDR2 YYDKDF (reference sequence). V was trimmed by 1 base and J by 7 bases, leaving 11 bases between them. The CDR3 nucleotides are TGTGCCACCAGCAGAGTCGGGGGAGGACAGCCCCAGCATTTT. Encoded protein: CATSRVGGGQPQHF.

This chain links TRBV28 with TRBJ2-5; D gene ambiguous. The CDR3 sequence is 14 residues long. V was trimmed by 2 bases and J by 6 bases, leaving 13 bases between them. The germline CDR1 and CDR2 sequences are MDHEN and SYDVKM. The CDR3 spells CASSLGPQGKTQYF. In DNA, the CDR3 is TGTGCCAGCAGTTTAGGGCCACAAGGGAAGACCCAGTACTTC.

The chain carries TRBV11-2 and TRBJ2-1; 8 bases line up with TRBD1. Per the germline V gene, CDR1 is SGHAT and CDR2 is FQNNGV. Losses at the gene ends were 3 bases for V and 6 bases for J; bases not matched to a gene: 7. CDR3 length: 15 amino acids. The CDR3 DNA reads as TGTGCCAGCAGCTTTGGACAGGGATTCTTCAATGAGCAGTTCTTC. Encoded protein: CASSFGQGFFNEQFF.

The chain couples TRBV4-3 to TRBJ2-5, with D possibly being TRBD2 (5 bases). Germline CDR1 and CDR2: LGHNA and YSLEER. The CDR3 length is 16 residues. The ends were cut back, 1 base at V and 0 bases at J, with 12 bases in the middle. For the CDR3, the DNA is TGCGCCAGCAGCCAAGTCCCGGGATCGTACCAAGAGACCCAGTACTTC. Translation gives CASSQVPGSYQETQYF.

The chain carries TRBV12-3 or TRBV12-4 and TRBJ2-1; the match to TRBD1 covers 10 bases. V was pared by 5 bases and J by 7 bases, with 8 bases of the junction left unmatched. CDR3 length equals 15 residues. DNA of the CDR3: TGTGCCAGCAGTCCACGGGACAGGGGTATGAATGAGCAGTTCTTC. Its translation is CASSPRDRGMNEQFF.

Note on this clonotype: Just one base apart from a much larger clone, this may be a read error. The chain uses TRBV20-1 and TRBJ2-4; D is uncertain. The ends were cut back, 6 bases at V and 2 bases at J, with 17 bases in the middle. This CDR3 has 15 amino acids. Germline V CDR1 and CDR2: DFQATT, SNEGSKA (reference sequence). The CDR3 reads CSAPSLVGSKNIQYF. DNA for the CDR3: TGCAGTGCACCTTCTCTCGTGGGATCCAAAAACATTCAGTACTTC.

This clonotype was picked up many times. This rearrangement joins TRBV20-1 to TRBJ2-5, with a possible D match to TRBD2 (5 bases). Germline CDR1 DFQATT, CDR2 SNEGSKA (reference sequence). The CDR3 spans 12 residues. Trimming pared 6 bases from V and 2 bases from J, leaving 10 bases between. The CDR3 loop is CSAGNTQETQYF. The CDR3 DNA follows: TGCAGTGCCGGGAATACTCAAGAGACCCAGTACTTC.

The genes are TRBV20-1 and TRBJ2-7; possibly TRBD2 for D (6 bases). Germline loops: CDR1 DFQATT, CDR2 SNEGSKA (reference sequence). This CDR3 contains 13 residues. The V end lost 0 bases, the J end lost 6 bases, and 12 bases lay between the germline ends. The CDR3 region has the DNA TGCAGTGCTAGAGACACGACTAGTTTCGAGCAGTACTTC. Amino acid sequence: CSARDTTSFEQYF.

In its sample, this clonotype was seen once. The chain links TRBV5-1 to TRBJ1-1; TRBD1 matches at 7 bases. CDR1 and CDR2 from the germline V gene are SGHRS and YFSETQ. There are 14 residues in the CDR3. V shed 6 bases and J 1 base; nucleotides not matched to a gene: 6. The DNA for the CDR3 is TGCGCCAGCACCAAACGACAGGGGAACACTGAAGCTTTCTTT. It translates to CASTKRQGNTEAFF.

This clonotype was detected once. The V and J genes are TRBV19 and TRBJ1-5; TRBD1 matches at 8 bases. The J segment lost 4 bases and the V segment lost 4 bases, leaving 3 bases of the junction unmatched. Germline-derived CDR1 and CDR2 are LNHDA and SQIVND (reference sequence). The CDR3 is 14 amino acids. The CDR3 region has the DNA TGTGCCAGTAGTAACGACAGGGGTAATCAGCCCCAGCATTTT. Translating gives CASSNDRGNQPQHF.

The V and J genes are TRBV28 and TRBJ2-7; D not certain. The CDR3 is 14 residues long. Germline V gene lookup returns CDR1 MDHEN and CDR2 SYDVKM. Trimming took 3 bases from V and 3 from J, leaving 12 bases between them. For the CDR3, the DNA is TGTGCCAGCAGTTTCGCTAGAGATCGCTACGAGCAGTACTTC. Amino acid sequence: CASSFARDRYEQYF.

The chain joins TRBV6-5 to TRBJ1-1; no clear D gene. The CDR3 has 15 amino acids. CDR1 is MNHEY, CDR2 SVGAGI, per germline. V gave up 0 bases and J gave up 7 bases, with 15 bases separating them. CDR3 amino acids: CASSYSLGPVVEAFF. DNA of the CDR3: TGTGCCAGCAGTTACTCGTTAGGGCCAGTCGTTGAAGCTTTCTTT.

The V and J genes are TRBV19 and TRBJ1-5; a weak D match, TRBD1 (6 bases). V was cut by 3 bases and J by 0 bases, with 12 bases left in between. The CDR3 runs 16 residues. Looked up from germline, CDR1 is LNHDA and CDR2 is SQIVND (reference sequence). The CDR3 loop reads CASSIMGANSNQPQHF. Written as DNA, the CDR3 is TGTGCCAGTAGTATCATGGGGGCGAATAGCAATCAGCCCCAGCATTTT.

This clonotype was counted only a few times. V is TRBV12-3 or TRBV12-4 and J is TRBJ1-1; D may be TRBD1 (5 bases). The V end was cut by 7 bases, the J end by 0 bases, with 21 bases between. The CDR3 loop spans 17 amino acids. Here the CDR3 DNA reads TGTGCCAGCATTCCGGAGGCAGGGAGCATCTTGAACACTGAAGCTTTCTTT. It yields the protein CASIPEAGSILNTEAFF.

CDR3: CASSSLRGKEPGELFF. The CDR3 nucleotides are TGTGCCAGCAGTTCCCTCCGCGGGAAAGAACCCGGGGAGCTGTTTTTT. The J gene is TRBJ2-2, the V gene TRBV12-3 or TRBV12-4; D perhaps matches TRBD2 (6 bases). V was clipped by 4 bases and J by 6 bases, with 18 bases between them. The CDR3 extends over 16 amino acids.

This clonotype was observed many times. V is TRBV7-9 and J is TRBJ2-3, with 8 bases that match TRBD1. With V trimmed by 10 bases and J by 4 bases, 7 bases remained unmatched. The CDR3 consists of 13 residues. Germline V gene lookup returns CDR1 SEHNR and CDR2 FQNEAQ (reference sequence). CDR3 region: CAKTGQGADTQYF. In DNA, the CDR3 is TGTGCCAAAACCGGACAGGGAGCAGATACGCAGTATTTT.

This clonotype has just a few counts. The chain carries TRBV4-1 and TRBJ2-1; 10 nucleotides agree with TRBD1. Germline V gene sequence: CDR1 MGHRA, CDR2 YSYEKL. There are 16 residues in the CDR3. After removal of 4 bases from V and 1 base from J, the junction contained 4 bases not matched to a gene. CDR3 sequence reads: CASSRGQGFSYNEQFF. The CDR3 DNA follows: TGCGCCAGCAGCCGGGGACAGGGGTTTTCCTACAATGAGCAGTTCTTC.

V is TRBV5-1 and J is TRBJ2-7; possibly TRBD1 or TRBD2 for D (6 bases each). The CDR3 has 15 residues. V dropped 6 bases and J dropped 1 base, with 17 bases sitting between them. Germline assignment: CDR1 SGHRS and CDR2 YFSETQ. The CDR3, as DNA: TGCGCCAGCAACCCCCTAGGGGGGAGGTCCTACGAGCAGTACTTC. This translates into CASNPLGGRSYEQYF.